The 24 T cell receptor beta chains below all came from one sample that was sequenced in a study of control samples from healthy donors and cancer patients. Method: immunoSEQ multiplex PCR; TCRdb's copy keeps in-frame clones and lacks some. The table lists 35,000 to 50,000 clones, around 94% of them singletons. The sequenced sample was blood. The receptors were gathered from a man in his sixties in good health.

This clone was recorded once. CDR3 sequence reads: CASRGQLLPNEKLFF. The CDR3 DNA follows: TGTGCCAGCAGGGGACAGCTACTTCCTAATGAAAAACTGTTTTTT. V gene TRBV6-5 combines with J gene TRBJ1-4, with TRBD1 matching over 7 bases. The CDR3 contains 15 residues. Per the germline V gene, CDR1 is MNHEY and CDR2 is SVGAGI. Germline trimming cut 6 bases from V and 3 bases from J; bases unmatched to any gene: 7.

The J gene is TRBJ2-7, the V gene TRBV18; 12 bases are a match to TRBD2. Germline trimming cut 3 bases from V and 5 bases from J; bases unmatched to any gene: 2. The CDR3 is made up of 14 amino acids. Germline values: CDR1 KGHSH, CDR2 LQKENI. The CDR3 loop is CASSPGLAGHEQYF. CDR3 sequence (DNA): TGTGCCAGCTCACCGGGACTAGCGGGCCACGAGCAGTACTTC. The variable domain in full, completed from reference TRBV18 and TRBJ2-7, reads NAGVMQNPRHLVRRRGQEARLRCSPMKGHSHVYWYRQLPEEGLKFMVYLQKENIIDESGMPKERFSAEFPKEGPSILRIQQVVRGDSAAYFCASSPGLAGHEQYFGPGTRLTVT.

J is TRBJ2-7 and V is TRBV30; 9 bases align to TRBD1. J was trimmed by 0 bases and V by 2 bases; bases with no gene match: 5. CDR3 length equals 15 residues. CDR1 and CDR2 (germline): GTSNPN, SVGIG (reference sequence). CDR3 nucleotides: TGTGCCTGGAGTTGGACAGGGGTTCTCTCCTACGAGCAGTACTTC. Translation gives CAWSWTGVLSYEQYF.

The rearrangement joins TRBV30 to TRBJ1-6, with TRBD1 as a possible D gene (6 bases). There are 15 residues in the CDR3. Germline V lookup: CDR1 GTSNPN, CDR2 SVGIG (reference sequence). The V end was cut by 3 bases, the J end by 7 bases, with 16 bases between. CDR3 nucleotides: TGTGCCTGGAGGACAGGCCAGTCAAAAAATTCACCCCTCCACTTT. Translating it yields CAWRTGQSKNSPLHF.

The chain recombines TRBV11-3 with TRBJ1-3; D perhaps matches TRBD1 (5 bases). Germline CDR1 and CDR2: SGHNT and YENEEA. V was shortened by 0 bases and J by 2 bases, with 8 bases between the two germline ends. CDR3 length: 15 amino acids. CDR3 nucleotide sequence: TGTGCCAGCAGCTTAGACAGGGCTCCTGGAAACACCATATATTTT. This codes for CASSLDRAPGNTIYF.

V gene TRBV28 combines with J gene TRBJ2-5; D unclear. Between the trimmed V and J ends, which lost 4 bases and 4 bases, there was a span of 1 base. CDR3 length: 10 amino acids. The germline CDR1 and CDR2 sequences are MDHEN and SYDVKM. The CDR3 region is CASSSETQYF. Here the CDR3 DNA reads TGTGCCAGCAGTTCAGAGACCCAGTACTTC.

The chain recombines TRBV29-1 with TRBJ2-3, with 8 nucleotides matching TRBD1. The germline V gene encodes CDR1 SQVTM and CDR2 ANQGSEA. The junction had 6 bases not matched to a gene; V was cut back by 4 bases and J by 3 bases. The CDR3 has 14 amino acids. The DNA of the CDR3 is TGCAGCGTTGCAGGGGGCAGTCGGACAGATACGCAGTATTTT. Its protein product is CSVAGGSRTDTQYF.

The chain recombines TRBV29-1 with TRBJ1-1; D remains ambiguous. Per the germline V gene, CDR1 is SQVTM and CDR2 is ANQGSEA. The CDR3 extends over 10 amino acids. V lost 3 bases and J 7 bases, leaving 6 bases between the germline ends. CDR3 loop: CSVEDNEAFF. The CDR3 DNA reads TGCAGCGTTGAGGATAATGAAGCTTTCTTT.

The rearrangement joins TRBV9 to TRBJ2-1, with D unclear. The CDR3 consists of 13 residues. Germline V gene data show CDR1 as SGDLS and CDR2 as YYNGEE. V lost 0 bases and J lost 4, with 5 bases in between. The CDR3 is CASSVVGYNEQFF. CDR3 bases: TGTGCCAGCAGCGTAGTAGGATACAATGAGCAGTTCTTC.

CDR3 region: CASSPGLAGVTDTQYF. The CDR3 nucleotides are TGTGCCAGCAGTCCGGGACTAGCGGGAGTCACAGATACGCAGTATTTT. This sequence joins TRBV27 and TRBJ2-3, with 14 bases aligning to TRBD2. V lost 5 bases to trimming and J lost 2 bases; unmatched junction nucleotides: 3. From germline, CDR1 is MNHEY and CDR2 SMNVEV (reference sequence). The CDR3 totals 16 residues.

The V and J genes are TRBV5-1 and TRBJ2-2, with TRBD2 identical over 7 bases. The CDR3 contains 16 residues. Trimming removed 2 bases from V and 0 bases from J; junction bases left unmatched: 4. Germline CDR1 SGHRS, CDR2 YFSETQ. The CDR3 region has the DNA TGCGCCAGCAGCTTATTCGGGAGGACGAACACCGGGGAGCTGTTTTTT. It yields the protein CASSLFGRTNTGELFF. The whole variable domain, filled in from reference TRBV5-1 and TRBJ2-2, reads KAGVTQTPRYLIKTRGQQVTLSCSPISGHRSVSWYQQTPGQGLQFLFEYFSETQRNKGNFPGRFSGRQFSNSRSEMNVSTLELGDSALYLCASSLFGRTNTGELFFGEGSRLTVL.

The chain links TRBV19 to TRBJ2-4; TRBD2 matches at 7 bases. CDR1 and CDR2 (germline): LNHDA, SQIVND (reference sequence). V was pared by 5 bases and J by 0 bases, with 7 bases of the junction left unmatched. This CDR3 contains 16 residues. This CDR3 reads CASSRLADIAKNIQYF. The CDR3 coding sequence is TGTGCCAGTAGTCGTCTAGCGGATATAGCCAAAAACATTCAGTACTTC.

The chain recombines TRBV27 with TRBJ2-3; D might be TRBD2 (6 bases). In germline, CDR1 is MNHEY, CDR2 SMNVEV (reference sequence). The CDR3 length is 16 residues. The V gene lost 5 bases and the J gene lost 0 bases, with 15 bases spanning the gap. CDR3 region: CASSDLRGPSTDTQYF. In nucleotides, the CDR3 is TGTGCCAGCAGTGATCTGCGGGGCCCTAGCACAGATACGCAGTATTTT.

This rearrangement joins TRBV9 to TRBJ1-1; D is perhaps TRBD1 (6 bases). Germline V gives CDR1 SGDLS, CDR2 YYNGEE. The V end lost 2 bases, the J end lost 1 base, and 9 bases lay between the germline ends. The CDR3 length is 14 residues. In DNA, the CDR3 is TGTGCCAGCAGCGTTGGACAGACGAACACTGAAGCTTTCTTT. This encodes CASSVGQTNTEAFF.

This clone was picked up one time. The genes are TRBV2 and TRBJ2-5; no firm D call. The CDR3 covers 14 residues. V was trimmed by 0 bases and J by 5 bases, leaving 10 bases between them. CDR1 and CDR2 (germline): SNHLY, FYNNEI. CDR3 sequence: CASSEANPRETQYF. CDR3 bases: TGTGCCAGCAGTGAAGCTAACCCGCGTGAGACCCAGTACTTC.

The chain couples TRBV5-1 to TRBJ1-4, with a tentative D call TRBD1 (6 bases). Germline loops: CDR1 SGHRS, CDR2 YFSETQ. V was cut by 4 bases and J by 4 bases, with 14 bases left in between. This CDR3 contains 15 residues. The CDR3 here is CASSRVQGLNEKLFF. CDR3 sequence (DNA): TGCGCCAGCAGCAGGGTACAGGGACTTAATGAAAAACTGTTTTTT. The full variable domain, with the rest looked up from reference TRBV5-1 and TRBJ1-4, is KAGVTQTPRYLIKTRGQQVTLSCSPISGHRSVSWYQQTPGQGLQFLFEYFSETQRNKGNFPGRFSGRQFSNSRSEMNVSTLELGDSALYLCASSRVQGLNEKLFFGSGTQLSVL.

The chain has TRBV20-1 and TRBJ1-2; D is undetermined. V was trimmed by 1 base and J by 8 bases, leaving 8 bases between them. Germline loops: CDR1 DFQATT, CDR2 SNEGSKA (reference sequence). The CDR3 has 11 residues. The chain's CDR3 is CSARVMGGYTF. The CDR3 DNA follows: TGCAGTGCTAGAGTTATGGGAGGCTACACCTTC.

The V call is TRBV6-2 or TRBV6-3, the J call TRBJ1-5; no clear D gene. Germline CDR1 and CDR2: MNHEY and SVGEGT. V gave up 2 bases and J gave up 0 bases, with 8 bases separating them. The CDR3 covers 15 residues. The CDR3 spells CASSYSGYSNQPQHF. CDR3 bases: TGTGCCAGCAGTTACAGCGGGTATAGCAATCAGCCCCAGCATTTT.

The rearrangement links TRBV24-1 to TRBJ2-4, with 8 bases matching TRBD2. This CDR3 is 16 amino acids long. Losses at the gene ends were 6 bases for V and 4 bases for J; bases not matched to a gene: 10. The V gene's germline CDR1 is KGHDR and CDR2 SFDVKD. The CDR3 loop is CATSLGRGRGKNIQYF. CDR3 sequence (DNA): TGTGCCACCAGTCTCGGGAGGGGAAGGGGAAAAAACATTCAGTACTTC.

The V gene is TRBV7-9, the J gene TRBJ2-7, with TRBD2 matching 7 bases. Germline values: CDR1 SEHNR, CDR2 FQNEAQ (reference sequence). This CDR3 is 15 amino acids long. V trimming: 3 bases; J trimming: 3 bases; junction bases outside the gene matches: 8. DNA of the CDR3: TGTGCCAGCAGCTTTGCTAGCGGTTCTTACTACGAGCAGTACTTC. Protein: CASSFASGSYYEQYF.

The chain carries TRBV30 and TRBJ1-5, with D perhaps matching TRBD1 (6 bases). V shed 0 bases and J shed 5 bases, with 11 bases lying between them. The CDR3 has 14 residues. Per germline, CDR1 GTSNPN and CDR2 SVGIG (reference sequence). CDR3 sequence reads: CAWSVGQGYQPQHF. The CDR3 DNA is TGTGCCTGGAGTGTTGGGCAGGGGTATCAGCCCCAGCATTTT.

This clone was found once. The CDR3 sequence: CASGLQLNTEAFF. The CDR3 DNA follows: TGTGCTAGTGGTTTGCAGCTGAACACTGAAGCTTTCTTT. The chain combines TRBV12-5 with TRBJ1-1, with D uncertain. The CDR3 has 13 residues. The V end lost 2 bases, the J end lost 0 bases, and 4 bases lay between the germline ends. From germline, CDR1 is LGHNT and CDR2 FRNRAP.

The CDR3 here is CASSMIGANYGYTF. The CDR3 nucleotides read TGTGCCAGTAGTATGATCGGGGCCAACTATGGCTACACCTTC. This chain connects TRBV19 to TRBJ1-2, with D perhaps TRBD1 (5 bases). CDR1 is LNHDA and CDR2 is SQIVND in the germline V gene (reference sequence). The length of the CDR3 is 14 residues. Trimming left V 3 bases short and J 2 bases short, with 10 bases between.

The chain combines TRBV7-6 with TRBJ2-1; tentatively, D is TRBD2 (5 bases). Trimming took 2 bases from V and 6 from J, leaving 26 bases between them. Germline lookup yields CDR1 SGHVS and CDR2 FNYEAQ. The CDR3 has 19 amino acids. The CDR3 bases are TGTGCCAGCAGCTTATTTTCGGCGCAGGCGACTACTACGGGCAATGAGCAGTTCTTC. Translated, it gives CASSLFSAQATTTGNEQFF.